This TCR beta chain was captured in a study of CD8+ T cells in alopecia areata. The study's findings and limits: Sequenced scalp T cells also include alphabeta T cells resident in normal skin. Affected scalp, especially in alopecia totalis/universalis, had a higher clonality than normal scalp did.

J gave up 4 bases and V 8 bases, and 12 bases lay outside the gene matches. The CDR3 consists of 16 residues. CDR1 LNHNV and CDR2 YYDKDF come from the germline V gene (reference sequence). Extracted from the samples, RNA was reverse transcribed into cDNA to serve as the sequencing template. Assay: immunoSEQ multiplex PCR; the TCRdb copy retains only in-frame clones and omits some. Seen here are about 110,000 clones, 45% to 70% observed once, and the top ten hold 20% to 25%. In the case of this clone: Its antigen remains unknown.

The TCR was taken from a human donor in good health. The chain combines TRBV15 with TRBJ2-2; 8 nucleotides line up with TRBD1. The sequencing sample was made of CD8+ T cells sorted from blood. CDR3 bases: TGTGCCACCCGTGAAATACAGGGGGTGGCCACCGGGGAGCTGTTTTTT. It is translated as CATREIQGVATGELFF.